Listed below are T cell receptor beta chains from one sample, sequenced in a study of cytomegalovirus exposure and HLA in healthy donors. The repertoire was sequenced with immunoSEQ multiplex PCR; TCRdb's copy has only in-frame clones and lacks some. The table records around 220,000 clones, over 60% of them present only once. The sequenced sample consisted of PBMCs. These receptors all stem from a man between 18 and 35 years old in good health and CMV-seronegative. CDR3s include the opening cysteine and the closing phenylalanine or tryptophan. The D gene is left open where the match is weak. Rows give clone size only sometimes, using once, few, many, or a class for an expanded clone.

j_gene	v_gene	d_gene	abundance	CDR3nt	CDR3aa
TRBJ2-2	TRBV6-4	.	once	TGTGCCAGCATTTCTCCCGGGGAGCTGTTTTTT	CASISPGELFF
TRBJ2-5	TRBV5-4	TRBD2	.	TGTGCCAGCAGCTTCCTAGCGGGGGGAAATCAAGAGACCCAGTACTTC	CASSFLAGGNQETQYF
TRBJ2-3	TRBV4-3	TRBD2	.	TGCGCCAGCAGCCAAGATTTCCAGCGGGGGCGCATTAGCACAGATACGCAGTATTTT	CASSQDFQRGRISTDTQYF
TRBJ1-1	TRBV19	.	.	TGTGCCAGTAGTATGCAACAGGGCCTGAACACTGAAGCTTTCTTT	CASSMQQGLNTEAFF
TRBJ1-3	TRBV27	.	.	TGTGCCAGCAGTGAAAACAGGGTTGGAAACACCATATATTTT	CASSENRVGNTIYF
TRBJ1-5	TRBV7-8	TRBD1	.	TGTGCCAGCAGCCCGGGGACAGGTGGAGACAATCAGCCCCAGCATTTT	CASSPGTGGDNQPQHF
TRBJ2-7	TRBV19	TRBD2	.	TGTGCCAGTAGCGGCGGAACTAGCGGCGGGCGGGCATACGAGCAGTACTTC	CASSGGTSGGRAYEQYF
TRBJ1-3	TRBV4-3	TRBD1	few	TGCGCCAGCAGCCAGAAACAGGGGGCTGGAAACACCATATATTTT	CASSQKQGAGNTIYF
TRBJ1-5	TRBV19	TRBD1	.	TGTGCCAGTATAGACAGGGGCCATCGGCAGCCCCAGCATTTT	CASIDRGHRQPQHF
TRBJ1-2	TRBV28	TRBD1	.	TGTGCCAGCAGTCAACCGGGACAGGGGCTCTATGGCTACACCTTC	CASSQPGQGLYGYTF
TRBJ2-2	TRBV11-3	.	.	TGTGCCAGCAGCGGAGACAGCTTTTTGAACACCGGGGAGCTGTTTTTT	CASSGDSFLNTGELFF
TRBJ1-5	TRBV28	.	.	TGTGCCAGCAGGCTGATCAGTAGCAATCAGCCCCAGCATTTT	CASRLISSNQPQHF
TRBJ1-6	TRBV30	.	once	TGTGCCTGGAGTCAGGACAGAAAGTATTCACCCCTCCACTTT	CAWSQDRKYSPLHF
TRBJ2-1	TRBV28	.	few	TGTGCCAGCAGTTTAGGGCTGTGGAATGAGCAGTTCTTC	CASSLGLWNEQFF
TRBJ1-5	TRBV27	.	once	TGTGCCAGCAGTTTAAAACCCTTGAGCCTACCTGGAGGCAATCAGCCCCAGCATTTT	CASSLKPLSLPGGNQPQHF
TRBJ1-5	TRBV19	TRBD1	.	TGTGCCAGTAGTTTTGTACAGGGGTATCAGCCCCAGCATTTT	CASSFVQGYQPQHF
TRBJ2-1	TRBV11-2	TRBD2	.	TGTGCCAGCAGCGGCTCGGGGAGGGGTATGAGGGATGAGCAGTTCTTC	CASSGSGRGMRDEQFF
TRBJ2-5	TRBV7-2	.	.	TGTGCCAGCAGCTCCGACAGCGGGTGGGAGACCCAGTACTTC	CASSSDSGWETQYF
TRBJ1-4	TRBV29-1	.	.	TGCAGCGTTGGGGAGGGCCAGATGGAAAAACTGTTTTTT	CSVGEGQMEKLFF
TRBJ2-2	TRBV11-3	.	.	TGTGCCAGCAGCTTAGCGGGAGAAACCGGGGAGCTGTTTTTT	CASSLAGETGELFF
TRBJ2-7	TRBV19	.	.	TGTGCCAGTAGTATAGATCAGGGGCCCTACGAGCAGTACTTC	CASSIDQGPYEQYF
TRBJ1-3	TRBV4-1	.	few	TGCGCCAGCAGCCAAGAAGCGGGGGCTGGAAACACCATATATTTT	CASSQEAGAGNTIYF
TRBJ1-1	TRBV9	TRBD1	.	TGTGCCAGCAGCGTTCCCCCCACAGGGGCGGATGAAGCTTTCTTT	CASSVPPTGADEAFF
TRBJ2-2	TRBV29-1	.	.	TGCAGCGTTGAAACGGGGGGCCCCACCGGGGAGCTGTTTTTT	CSVETGGPTGELFF
TRBJ2-2	TRBV7-2	TRBD1	.	TGTGCCAGCAGCTTAGCGGGACAGGCGAACACCGGGGAGCTGTTTTTT	CASSLAGQANTGELFF
TRBJ2-1	TRBV28	.	.	TGTGCCAGCAGTTCCCCAACCGGGAGATCCTACAATGAGCAGTTCTTC	CASSSPTGRSYNEQFF
TRBJ2-3	TRBV5-1	.	.	TGCGCCAGCAGTCCCCCGGGGTTAACAGATACGCAGTATTTT	CASSPPGLTDTQYF
TRBJ2-1	TRBV7-9	.	few	TGTGCCAGCAGCTTCGGGATTGATAGCCGTGGAGGCGATGAGCAGTTCTTC	CASSFGIDSRGGDEQFF